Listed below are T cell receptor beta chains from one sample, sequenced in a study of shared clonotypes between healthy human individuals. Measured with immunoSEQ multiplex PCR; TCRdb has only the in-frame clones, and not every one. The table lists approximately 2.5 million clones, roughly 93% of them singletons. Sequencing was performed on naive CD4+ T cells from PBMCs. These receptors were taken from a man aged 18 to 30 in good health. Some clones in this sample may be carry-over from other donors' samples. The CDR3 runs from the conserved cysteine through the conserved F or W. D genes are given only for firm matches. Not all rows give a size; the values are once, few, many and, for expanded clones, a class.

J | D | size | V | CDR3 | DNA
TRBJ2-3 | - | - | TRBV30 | CAWSPGVGSGDTQYF | TGTGCCTGGAGCCCGGGGGTGGGATCGGGGGATACGCAGTATTTT
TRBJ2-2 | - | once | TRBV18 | CASSPPRGPGELFF | TGTGCCAGCTCACCACCCCGGGGGCCCGGGGAGCTGTTTTTT
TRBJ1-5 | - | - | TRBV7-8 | CASSPEQGHNQPQHF | TGTGCCAGCAGCCCAGAGCAGGGACACAATCAGCCCCAGCATTTT
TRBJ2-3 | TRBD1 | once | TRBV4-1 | CASSHVQGALGTDTQYF | TGCGCCAGCAGCCACGTACAGGGGGCGCTTGGCACAGATACGCAGTATTTT
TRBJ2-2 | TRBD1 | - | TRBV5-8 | CASSRRTGKVAGELFF | TGTGCCAGCAGCCGACGGACAGGGAAGGTCGCCGGGGAGCTGTTTTTT
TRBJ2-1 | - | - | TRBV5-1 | CASSLLQGRVYNEQFF | TGCGCCAGCAGCTTGTTGCAGGGGCGGGTCTACAATGAGCAGTTCTTC
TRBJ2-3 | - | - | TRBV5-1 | CASSLVALNTDTQYF | TGCGCCAGCAGCTTGGTAGCGCTAAACACAGATACGCAGTATTTT
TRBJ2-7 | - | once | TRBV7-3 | CASSLLPQETYEQYF | TGTGCCAGCAGCTTATTACCCCAGGAAACCTACGAGCAGTACTTC
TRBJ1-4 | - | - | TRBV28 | CASSESMGEKLFF | TGTGCCAGCAGTGAATCGATGGGTGAAAAACTGTTTTTT
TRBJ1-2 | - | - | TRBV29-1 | CSGGAQGYGYTF | TGCAGCGGGGGGGCGCAGGGCTATGGCTACACCTTC
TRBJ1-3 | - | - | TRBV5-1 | CASSLLTLDGGSGNTIYF | TGCGCCAGCAGCTTACTTACTTTGGACGGTGGGTCCGGAAACACCATATATTTT
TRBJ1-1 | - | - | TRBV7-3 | CASSFSGGNTEAFF | TGTGCCAGCAGCTTCTCTGGAGGGAACACTGAAGCTTTCTTT
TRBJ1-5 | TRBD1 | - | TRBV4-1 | CASSQNWDSPNQPQHF | TGCGCCAGCAGCCAGAACTGGGACAGCCCTAATCAGCCCCAGCATTTT
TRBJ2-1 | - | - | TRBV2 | CASSDPQGVGEQFF | TGTGCCAGCAGTGATCCCCAGGGAGTGGGTGAGCAGTTCTTC
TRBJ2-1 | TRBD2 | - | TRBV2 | CASRIAGGPINEQFF | TGTGCCAGCAGGATAGCGGGAGGACCCATTAATGAGCAGTTCTTC
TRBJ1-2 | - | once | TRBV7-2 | CASSLTSSYGYTF | TGTGCCAGCAGCCTAACATCTAGCTATGGCTACACCTTC
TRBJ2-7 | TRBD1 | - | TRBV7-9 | CASSRFTPGQVSYEQYF | TGTGCCAGCAGCCGATTTACTCCGGGACAGGTCTCCTACGAGCAGTACTTC
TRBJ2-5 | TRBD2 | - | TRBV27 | CASSFGGARIGTQYF | TGTGCCAGCAGTTTCGGGGGGGCGCGTATTGGTACCCAGTACTTC
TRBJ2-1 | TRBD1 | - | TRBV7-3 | CASSPRQGARNEQFF | TGTGCCAGCAGTCCCAGACAGGGGGCGCGGAATGAGCAGTTCTTC
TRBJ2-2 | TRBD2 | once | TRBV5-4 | CASSLATSGNTGELFF | TGTGCCAGCAGCTTGGCGACTAGCGGAAACACCGGGGAGCTGTTTTTT
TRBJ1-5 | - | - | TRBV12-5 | CASGFGGLSPQHF | TGTGCTAGTGGTTTTGGGGGACTCAGTCCCCAGCATTTT
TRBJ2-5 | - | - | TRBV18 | CASSPRIEETQYF | TGTGCCAGCTCACCCCGGATTGAAGAGACCCAGTACTTC
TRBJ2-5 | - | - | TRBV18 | CASSPTSSGETQYF | TGTGCCAGCTCACCAACCTCAAGCGGGGAGACCCAGTACTTC
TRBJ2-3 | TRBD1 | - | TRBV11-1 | CASSFDRVADTQYF | TGTGCCAGCAGCTTTGACAGGGTTGCAGATACGCAGTATTTT
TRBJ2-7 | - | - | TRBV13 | CASSLGATYEQYF | TGTGCCAGCAGCTTAGGGGCTACCTACGAGCAGTACTTC
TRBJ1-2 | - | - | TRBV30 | CAWSVLGGGFYGYTF | TGTGCCTGGAGTGTACTCGGGGGGGGATTTTATGGCTACACCTTC
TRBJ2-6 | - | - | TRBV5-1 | CASSPTTSGANVLTF | TGCGCCAGCAGCCCTACAACATCTGGGGCCAACGTCCTGACTTTC
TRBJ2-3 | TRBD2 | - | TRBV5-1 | CASSSPESGRVTDTQYF | TGCGCCAGCAGCTCCCCAGAAAGCGGGAGGGTTACAGATACGCAGTATTTT
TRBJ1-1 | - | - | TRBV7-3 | CASSYQVREAFF | TGTGCCAGCAGCTATCAGGTCCGTGAAGCTTTCTTT
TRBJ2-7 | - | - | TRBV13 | CASSFDRYEQYF | TGTGCCAGCAGCTTCGACCGGTACGAGCAGTACTTC
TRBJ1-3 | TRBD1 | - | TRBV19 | CASSTQDRGRNTIYF | TGTGCCAGTAGCACTCAAGACAGGGGGCGGAACACCATATATTTT
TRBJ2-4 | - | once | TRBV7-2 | CASSWVQGAKNIQYF | TGTGCCAGCAGCTGGGTACAGGGAGCCAAAAACATTCAGTACTTC
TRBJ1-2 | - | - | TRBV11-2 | CASSSRGGNYGYTF | TGTGCCAGCAGCTCCCGGGGTGGTAACTATGGCTACACCTTC
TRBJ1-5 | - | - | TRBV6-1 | CASSGNLMTGWYQPQHF | TGTGCCAGCAGTGGAAACCTTATGACAGGTTGGTACCAGCCCCAGCATTTT
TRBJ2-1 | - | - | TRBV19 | CASSMRYNEQFF | TGTGCCAGTAGTATGCGATACAATGAGCAGTTCTTC
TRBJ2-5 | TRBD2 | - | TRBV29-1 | CSAGRARYQETQYF | TGCAGCGCCGGGAGGGCCCGGTACCAAGAGACCCAGTACTTC
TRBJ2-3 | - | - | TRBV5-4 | CASSLAGKGSTDTQYF | TGTGCCAGCAGCTTGGCTGGGAAGGGGAGCACAGATACGCAGTATTTT
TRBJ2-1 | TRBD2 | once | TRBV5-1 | CASSLAGSGRGNEQFF | TGCGCCAGCAGCTTGGCCGGCAGCGGGAGAGGGAATGAGCAGTTCTTC
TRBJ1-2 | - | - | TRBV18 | CASSPGQGYGYTF | TGTGCCAGCTCACCGGGGCAGGGCTATGGCTACACCTTC
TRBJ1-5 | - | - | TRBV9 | CASSALRRSNQPQHF | TGTGCCAGCAGCGCATTGCGCAGAAGCAATCAGCCCCAGCATTTT
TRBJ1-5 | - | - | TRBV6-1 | CASTTLGRNQPQHF | TGTGCCAGCACAACCCTTGGACGCAATCAGCCCCAGCATTTT
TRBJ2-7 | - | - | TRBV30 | CAWSRWTQQDEQYF | TGTGCCTGGAGTAGATGGACACAACAGGACGAGCAGTACTTC
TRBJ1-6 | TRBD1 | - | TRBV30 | CAWSPQGLGSPLHF | TGTGCCTGGAGTCCACAGGGGCTCGGTTCACCCCTCCACTTT
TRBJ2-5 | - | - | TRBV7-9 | CASRKSMGEQTQYF | TGTGCCAGCCGAAAATCTATGGGGGAGCAGACCCAGTACTTC
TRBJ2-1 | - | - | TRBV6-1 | CASTGLASYNEQFF | TGTGCCAGCACCGGGCTAGCGAGCTACAATGAGCAGTTCTTC
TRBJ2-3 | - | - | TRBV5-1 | CATTPAGGGQGSTDTQYF | TGCGCCACCACACCGGCGGGGGGAGGACAGGGGAGCACAGATACGCAGTATTTT
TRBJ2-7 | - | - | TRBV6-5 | CASSYSSKYEQYF | TGTGCCAGCAGTTACTCCTCAAAATACGAGCAGTACTTC
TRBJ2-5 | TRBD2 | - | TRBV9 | CASSSGTSGGGIQETQYF | TGTGCCAGCAGCTCCGGGACTAGCGGAGGTGGGATACAAGAGACCCAGTACTTC
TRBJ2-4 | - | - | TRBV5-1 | CASSLDLDIQYF | TGCGCCAGCAGCTTGGACTTGGACATTCAGTACTTC
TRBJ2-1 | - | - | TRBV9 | CASSVTSLFLNEQFF | TGTGCCAGCAGCGTAACTAGCCTATTTTTGAATGAGCAGTTCTTC